The next 22 T cell receptor beta chains were all read from a single sample in a study of a mutant IDH1 vaccine in newly diagnosed glioma. The method was immunoSEQ multiplex PCR; TCRdb's version includes in-frame clones alone and lacks a portion of them. The sample lists roughly 84,000 clones; almost 85% were seen once. Time point indicated: baseline, week 1 (first vaccination visit). Noted treatment: pre-vaccination baseline after standard-of-care therapy. The material was PBMCs, obtained from a glioma patient treated with radiotherapy, temozolomide or both. The receptors were gathered from a man aged 40-55 years with glioma. Some clones in this sample may be carry-over from other donors' samples.

V is TRBV7-2 and J is TRBJ1-6, with D unclear. Between the trimmed V and J ends, which lost 6 bases and 10 bases, there was a span of 13 bases. CDR3 size: 13 residues. Germline CDR1 and CDR2: SGHTA and FQGNSA. The CDR3 DNA reads as TGTGCCAGCAGTTTTCCCGGGTACTCACCCCTCCACTTT. This sequence encodes CASSFPGYSPLHF.

The sample holds a few counts of this clone. This sequence joins TRBV5-4 and TRBJ2-7; a weak D match, TRBD2 (7 bases). The germline V and J ends were trimmed by 3 bases and 0 bases, with 13 bases remaining between them. The CDR3 is made up of 15 amino acids. Looked up from germline, CDR1 is SGHNT and CDR2 is YYREEE (reference sequence). CDR3 sequence: CASSYGGGLSYEQYF. The DNA of the CDR3 is TGTGCCAGCAGCTACGGCGGGGGCCTCTCCTACGAGCAGTACTTC.

The genes are TRBV5-1 and TRBJ1-4; tentative D call: TRBD1 (5 bases). This CDR3 spans 14 amino acids. Germline assignment: CDR1 SGHRS and CDR2 YFSETQ. The V and J ends lost 0 bases and 8 bases respectively, with 11 bases between them. CDR3 in DNA: TGCGCCAGCAGCTTGGGGGGGACTCGAGAAAAACTGTTTTTT. This encodes CASSLGGTREKLFF. The full variable domain, with the rest looked up from reference TRBV5-1 and TRBJ1-4, is KAGVTQTPRYLIKTRGQQVTLSCSPISGHRSVSWYQQTPGQGLQFLFEYFSETQRNKGNFPGRFSGRQFSNSRSEMNVSTLELGDSALYLCASSLGGTREKLFFGSGTQLSVL.

This chain joins TRBV4-1 and TRBJ1-6; D is possibly TRBD1 (5 bases). This CDR3 has 14 residues. V was trimmed by 0 bases and J by 10 bases, leaving 10 bases between them. CDR1 is MGHRA, CDR2 YSYEKL, per germline. The CDR3 here is CASSQEQARSPLHF. CDR3 DNA: TGCGCCAGCAGCCAAGAACAGGCGCGGTCACCCCTCCACTTT.

The chain recombines TRBV27 with TRBJ2-7, with D maybe TRBD1 (6 bases). From germline, CDR1 is MNHEY and CDR2 SMNVEV (reference sequence). This CDR3 region has 17 residues. V gave up 4 bases and J gave up 2 bases, with 21 bases separating them. CDR3 protein: CASSSTGLQVGAYEQYF. In nucleotides, the CDR3 is TGTGCCAGCAGTTCTACAGGGTTACAGGTCGGCGCCTACGAGCAGTACTTC.

The CDR3 nucleotides are TGCAGCGTTGGGACAGATACCTACGAGCAGTACTTC. Translation: CSVGTDTYEQYF. The rearrangement joins TRBV29-1 to TRBJ2-7, with D possibly TRBD1 on 6 matching bases. This CDR3 is 12 amino acids long. The V end was cut by 4 bases, the J end by 2 bases, with 9 bases between. Looked up from germline, CDR1 is SQVTM and CDR2 is ANQGSEA.

The rearrangement links TRBV15 to TRBJ2-3, with D tentatively TRBD2 (6 bases). V gave up 0 bases and J gave up 3 bases, with 10 bases separating them. The length of the CDR3 is 15 residues. Germline assignment: CDR1 LNHNV and CDR2 YYDKDF (reference sequence). The CDR3 spells CATSRERGGTDTQYF. In DNA form, the CDR3 reads TGTGCCACCAGCAGAGAGCGGGGAGGTACAGATACGCAGTATTTT.

The chain employs TRBV6-5 and TRBJ1-2; D call uncertain. CDR3 length: 14 amino acids. V lost 6 bases and J lost 5, with 16 bases in between. Germline V gives CDR1 MNHEY, CDR2 SVGAGI. This CDR3 is CASSPTPRVYGYTF. The CDR3, as DNA: TGTGCCAGCAGCCCGACCCCAAGGGTGTATGGCTACACCTTC.

The chain recombines TRBV27 with TRBJ2-1, with 8 bases identical to TRBD2. J gave up 0 bases and V 6 bases, and 1 base lay outside the gene matches. Germline CDR1 reads MNHEY; CDR2 reads SMNVEV (reference sequence). This CDR3 has 14 residues. CDR3 nucleotide sequence: TGTGCCAGCAGGAGCGGGAGCTCCTACAATGAGCAGTTCTTC. Translation gives CASRSGSSYNEQFF.

The V call is TRBV7-2, the J call TRBJ2-2, with unresolved D. This CDR3 is built from 15 residues. Germline V CDR1 and CDR2: SGHTA, FQGNSA. Between the trimmed V and J ends, which lost 2 bases and 2 bases, there was a span of 9 bases. For the CDR3, the DNA is TGTGCCAGCAGCTTATTGGGAATCAACACCGGGGAGCTGTTTTTT. Translated, it gives CASSLLGINTGELFF.

The chain links TRBV6-5 to TRBJ1-4; D uncertain. Germline CDR1 is MNHEY and CDR2 is SVGAGI. The CDR3 runs 15 residues. V lost 5 bases and J 0 bases, leaving 10 bases between the germline ends. The CDR3 is CASSPPDSTNEKLFF. The CDR3 DNA is TGTGCCAGCAGTCCCCCGGACTCAACTAATGAAAAACTGTTTTTT.

The chain couples TRBV5-5 to TRBJ1-4, with D maybe TRBD1 (5 bases). Germline V CDR1 and CDR2: SGHKS, YYEKEE (reference sequence). Trimming took 0 bases from V and 7 from J, leaving 13 bases between them. The CDR3 is 15 amino acids. The CDR3 coding sequence is TGTGCCAGCAGCTTGGGCGGGTGGAGGGGTGAAAAACTGTTTTTT. Amino acid sequence: CASSLGGWRGEKLFF.

The V gene is TRBV19, the J gene TRBJ1-4, with unresolved D. The germline V and J ends were trimmed by 2 bases and 8 bases, with 12 bases remaining between them. Germline V gene lookup returns CDR1 LNHDA and CDR2 SQIVND (reference sequence). The CDR3 is 14 amino acids. CDR3 nucleotides: TGTGCCAGTAGTATATCCGGGTTTCGGGAAAAACTGTTTTTT. This encodes CASSISGFREKLFF. The variable domain in full, with the rest retrieved from reference TRBV19 and TRBJ1-4, is DGGITQSPKYLFRKEGQNVTLSCEQNLNHDAMYWYRQDPGQGLRLIYYSQIVNDFQKGDIAEGYSVSREKKESFPLTVTSAQKNPTAFYLCASSISGFREKLFFGSGTQLSVL.

V gene TRBV6-1 combines with J gene TRBJ1-3; no reliable D call. The CDR3 consists of 16 residues. Germline V gene data show CDR1 as MNHNS and CDR2 as SASEGT. V was cut by 4 bases and J by 0 bases, with 13 bases left in between. CDR3 protein: CASSGAGPRSGNTIYF. The DNA for the CDR3 is TGTGCCAGCAGTGGGGCAGGCCCCCGCTCTGGAAACACCATATATTTT.

The chain uses TRBV6-1 and TRBJ1-1; the D is unclear. Germline CDR1 is MNHNS and CDR2 is SASEGT. CDR3 length: 14 amino acids. Trimming shortened V by 6 bases and J by 3 bases, and 14 bases separated the two germline ends. The DNA for the CDR3 is TGTGCCAGCAGAGACACCAACCGGGACACTGAAGCTTTCTTT. It encodes CASRDTNRDTEAFF.

J is TRBJ1-3 and V is TRBV19, with 10 nucleotides matching TRBD1. Germline CDR1 and CDR2: LNHDA and SQIVND (reference sequence). This CDR3 is built from 14 residues. V was clipped by 7 bases and J by 4 bases; unmatched bases: 4. CDR3 coding DNA: TGTGCCAGTACCCTGACAGGGGGCGGAAACACCATATATTTT. Protein sequence: CASTLTGGGNTIYF.

This clone has a handful of counts. The chain uses TRBV9 and TRBJ1-2; perhaps TRBD1 as D (5 bases). Trimming cost V 0 bases and J 2 bases, with 8 bases left between them. The CDR3 has 14 amino acids. Germline loops: CDR1 SGDLS, CDR2 YYNGEE. The CDR3 here is CASSVVGGNYGYTF. The DNA for the CDR3 is TGTGCCAGCAGCGTAGTTGGGGGGAACTATGGCTACACCTTC.

In this sample, this clone turned up once. The chain recombines TRBV29-1 with TRBJ1-2, with 7 bases identical to TRBD1. The junction had 9 bases not matched to a gene; V was cut back by 4 bases and J by 4 bases. Germline V gives CDR1 SQVTM, CDR2 ANQGSEA. This CDR3 region has 14 residues. The CDR3 spells CSVAGRTGFYGYTF. The CDR3 DNA reads as TGCAGCGTTGCCGGAAGGACAGGCTTCTATGGCTACACCTTC.

This clone was seen only once. V is TRBV6-6 and J is TRBJ1-2; no reliable D call. The CDR3 contains 13 residues. Per germline, CDR1 MNHNY and CDR2 SVGAGI (reference sequence). Trimming pared 7 bases from V and 0 bases from J, leaving 9 bases between. CDR3 DNA: TGTGCCAGCAACCTTTATTCTAACTATGGCTACACCTTC. It translates to CASNLYSNYGYTF.

The chain joins TRBV7-9 to TRBJ2-5; 9 bases agree with TRBD2. The germline V gene has CDR1 SEHNR and CDR2 FQNEAQ (reference sequence). The CDR3 loop spans 17 amino acids. Trimming took 0 bases from V and 3 from J; bases not matched to a gene: 8. This CDR3 reads CASSLAGSSGGKETQYF. The CDR3, as DNA: TGTGCCAGCAGCTTAGCGGGCAGTAGCGGGGGAAAAGAGACCCAGTACTTC.

The chain is built from TRBV2 and TRBJ1-1; tentative D call: TRBD1 (5 bases). There are 13 residues in the CDR3. Germline loops: CDR1 SNHLY, CDR2 FYNNEI. Trimming removed 3 bases at V and 4 bases at J, with 9 bases between. The CDR3 sequence: CASSEWGGTEAFF. The CDR3 DNA sequence: TGTGCCAGCAGTGAGTGGGGGGGCACTGAAGCTTTCTTT.

The CDR3: CASSGKGDQPQHF. The DNA for the CDR3 is TGTGCCAGCAGTGGTAAGGGGGATCAGCCCCAGCATTTT. The V gene is TRBV6-1, the J gene TRBJ1-5, with D possibly TRBD1 on 6 matching bases. This CDR3 comprises 13 residues. Per the germline V gene, CDR1 is MNHNS and CDR2 is SASEGT. V was clipped by 4 bases and J by 5 bases, with 9 bases between them.